The rows below give T cell receptor beta chains drawn from one sample of a study of cytomegalovirus exposure and HLA in healthy donors. The assay was immunoSEQ multiplex PCR, and TCRdb's table has in-frame clones only and misses some. The table shows 150,000 to 200,000 clones, with approximately 80% occurring only once. Sequencing was performed on PBMCs. These receptor sequences come from a man aged 25 to 45 in good health and CMV-seropositive. Both conserved end residues are part of each CDR3. D genes are given only for firm matches. Only some rows state a clone size, as once, few, many or a class for expanded clones.

TRBV9	few	TRBJ1-4	.	TGTGCCAGCAGCGTAGAGGATTCGGGCAGGGTGAGGGAAAAACTGTTTTTT	CASSVEDSGRVREKLFF
TRBV29-1	few	TRBJ2-1	TRBD2	TGCGGCTTCAAGCGGGGCAACAATGAGCAGTTCTTC	CGFKRGNNEQFF
TRBV5-1	.	TRBJ1-3	.	TGCGCCAGCCGGGACTCTGGAAACACCATATATTTT	CASRDSGNTIYF
TRBV19	.	TRBJ2-2	.	TGTGCCAGTAGTATAGATTACAGGGTGGCCGGGGAGCTGTTTTTT	CASSIDYRVAGELFF
TRBV30	few	TRBJ2-3	.	TGTGCCTGGAGCGGGCGGGGATGGACAGATACGCAGTATTTT	CAWSGRGWTDTQYF
TRBV10-1	.	TRBJ2-7	TRBD1	TGCGCCAGCAGCAGAACAGGGGGAAGCTCCTACGAGCAGTACTTC	CASSRTGGSSYEQYF
TRBV4-2	.	TRBJ2-7	.	TGTGCCAGCAGCCAAGATACGCGGGCGGGGGAGCAGTACTTC	CASSQDTRAGEQYF
TRBV5-4	.	TRBJ2-5	.	TGTGCCAGCAGCTTGGTGGGTCGGCGGGGGCCCCAAGAGACCCAGTACTTC	CASSLVGRRGPQETQYF
TRBV6-1	.	TRBJ1-4	TRBD1	TGTGCCAGCAGTCAGCGGACAGGGGGATTCGAAAAACTGTTTTTT	CASSQRTGGFEKLFF
TRBV11-3	.	TRBJ2-1	.	TGTGCCAGCAGCTTAGAGCGTTACAATGAGCAGTTCTTC	CASSLERYNEQFF
TRBV13	.	TRBJ1-1	TRBD1	TGTGCCAGCAGCCTCGACAGGGGGCTCTCTGAAGCTTTCTTT	CASSLDRGLSEAFF
TRBV2	.	TRBJ2-5	.	TGTGCCAGCAGTGGGACAACCGGAGAACAAGAGACCCAGTACTTC	CASSGTTGEQETQYF
TRBV14	.	TRBJ1-1	TRBD1	TGTGCCAGCAGCCGAAAGTTTTTTGGACCCGGGACAGGGGGCTCGGGTACTGAAGCTTTCTTT	CASSRKFFGPGTGGSGTEAFF
TRBV7-9	once	TRBJ2-1	TRBD2	TGTGCCAGCAGCTCCGGGACTAGCGGGGGCTCCTACAATGAGCAGTTCTTC	CASSSGTSGGSYNEQFF
TRBV30	.	TRBJ2-1	TRBD2	TGTGCCTGGAGTGGAGGGACTAGCGGAGAGCAGTTCTTC	CAWSGGTSGEQFF
TRBV11-3	.	TRBJ2-7	.	TGTGCCAGCAGCTTCCGGGGGAAGGAGTACGAGCAGTACTTC	CASSFRGKEYEQYF
TRBV5-1	.	TRBJ2-2	TRBD2	TGCGCCAGCAGCTTGGAGCGGGGGGGGAACACCGGGGAGCTGTTTTTT	CASSLERGGNTGELFF
TRBV5-1	.	TRBJ1-4	TRBD1	TGCGCCAGCAGCCCGAATTTCGGGACAGGGGGCGAAAAACTGTTTTTT	CASSPNFGTGGEKLFF
TRBV5-8	.	TRBJ2-1	.	TGTGCCAGCAGCGGACCGACATTAGGGGTTGATCACAATGAGCAGTTCTTC	CASSGPTLGVDHNEQFF
TRBV19	once	TRBJ2-7	TRBD2	TGTGCCAGTAGTATCCTTCTCCCGGGACTAGCGGGACGGCCGAGCTCCTACGAGCAGTACTTC	CASSILLPGLAGRPSSYEQYF
TRBV18	.	TRBJ2-7	TRBD2	TGTGCCAGCTCACCCGGGACTAGCGGTCCCTACGAGCAGTACTTC	CASSPGTSGPYEQYF
TRBV6-1	.	TRBJ2-7	.	TGTGCCAGCAGTGAAGGACACAGAGCCTACGAGCAGTACTTC	CASSEGHRAYEQYF
TRBV30	.	TRBJ2-5	TRBD2	TGTGCCTGGAGCGTTCTCACTTCGGGGCCTAGCGGGAGTTCAGAGACCCAGTACTTC	CAWSVLTSGPSGSSETQYF
TRBV11-3	once	TRBJ2-3	.	TGTGCCAGCAGCTTAGGCGATACGATCACAGATACGCAGTATTTT	CASSLGDTITDTQYF
TRBV6-6	.	TRBJ2-7	TRBD1	TGTGCCAGCAGCCCGGGACAGGGGGAGTACGAGCAGTACTTC	CASSPGQGEYEQYF
TRBV5-6	.	TRBJ1-4	TRBD1	TGTGCCAGCAGCCGACAGGGGGCAGCGGGGGAAAAACTGTTTTTT	CASSRQGAAGEKLFF
TRBV7-2	.	TRBJ1-2	.	TGTGCCAGCAGCTTAGCCAAACAGGGTTGGGTAGATGGCTACACCTTC	CASSLAKQGWVDGYTF
TRBV9	.	TRBJ2-4	.	TGTGCCAGCAGCGTAGGCCCTGGGGGCCTCGTAGCCAAAAACATTCAGTACTTC	CASSVGPGGLVAKNIQYF
TRBV12-2	once	TRBJ1-5	.	TGTGCAAGTCGCTTAACACCGACAGGGGAAATAAGCAATCAGCCCCAGCATTTT	CASRLTPTGEISNQPQHF
TRBV27	.	TRBJ2-7	.	TGTGCCAGCCGCTCTCGTGAGTCCCAATACTACGAGCAGTACTTC	CASRSRESQYYEQYF
TRBV9	.	TRBJ2-1	.	TGTGCCAGCAGCGTAGCGCGGGGAAACTACAATGAGCAGTTCTTC	CASSVARGNYNEQFF
TRBV7-9	.	TRBJ2-7	TRBD2	TGTGCCAGCAGCGCGGGGGACTACGTTTCCGAGCAGTACTTC	CASSAGDYVSEQYF
TRBV14	.	TRBJ2-1	TRBD2	TGTGCCAGCAGCCCTCGGACTAGCGGGAGAGGATCCTACAATGAGCAGTTCTTC	CASSPRTSGRGSYNEQFF
TRBV6-5	.	TRBJ1-2	.	TGTGCCAGCGCGGACAGTACTGTCACTTATGGCTACACCTTC	CASADSTVTYGYTF
TRBV6-6	.	TRBJ1-1	.	TGTGCCAGCGACCTGACAGGGAACACTGAAGCTTTCTTT	CASDLTGNTEAFF
TRBV28	.	TRBJ2-3	.	TGTGCCAGCAGTTTGGGACTGGTGGCAGATACGCAGTATTTT	CASSLGLVADTQYF
TRBV10-2	few	TRBJ2-3	TRBD1	TGCGCCAGCAGTGAGTATAGGACAGGGGCCCTAGATACGCAGTATTTT	CASSEYRTGALDTQYF
TRBV4-3	few	TRBJ1-1	TRBD1	TGCGCCAGCAGCCAGGAACGGGGACAGGGTCATTCTGAAGCTTTCTTT	CASSQERGQGHSEAFF
TRBV19	.	TRBJ1-5	TRBD1	TGTGCCAGTAGTATGGATGGGACAGGGGGAAATCAGCCCCAGCATTTT	CASSMDGTGGNQPQHF
TRBV28	.	TRBJ1-5	TRBD1	TGTGCCAGCAGTACCAGGGGGCCTCATCAGCCCCAGCATTTT	CASSTRGPHQPQHF
TRBV11-2	.	TRBJ1-1	.	TGTGCCAGCAGCTTAGATCGGACTGGTGAAGCTTTCTTT	CASSLDRTGEAFF
TRBV7-6	.	TRBJ1-3	.	TGTGCCAGCAGGCCGCGGACGGGGAGCTCTGGAAACACCATATATTTT	CASRPRTGSSGNTIYF
TRBV6-5	.	TRBJ1-4	.	TGTGCCAGCAGTCCACAGGGCTTTAATGAAAAACTGTTTTTT	CASSPQGFNEKLFF
TRBV7-2	.	TRBJ2-5	TRBD2	TGTGCCAGCAGCTTAGTCTCCGGAGCGGGGGAAGAGACCCAGTACTTC	CASSLVSGAGEETQYF
TRBV10-1	.	TRBJ2-7	.	TGCGCCAGACTCTCGATAGCAGGGCCCGAGCAGTACTTC	CARLSIAGPEQYF
TRBV6-5	.	TRBJ1-2	.	TGTGCCAGCAGTCCGTCCGCGGGGGCGAGGGGCTACACCTTC	CASSPSAGARGYTF
TRBV11-2	.	TRBJ1-2	TRBD1	TGTGCCAGCAGGGGGGACAGAGGCTATGGCTACACCTTC	CASRGDRGYGYTF
TRBV5-4	.	TRBJ2-7	TRBD2	TGCGCCAGCAGCGCAAGACTAGCCCCCCTCGAGCAGTACTTC	CASSARLAPLEQYF
TRBV19	.	TRBJ2-1	.	TGTGCCAGTAGTACCTACGGGGGCTCCTACAATGAGCAGTTCTTC	CASSTYGGSYNEQFF
TRBV10-3	once	TRBJ2-7	.	TGTGCCATCAGTGAGTCGGCAGGGGATGAGCAGTACTTC	CAISESAGDEQYF
TRBV5-4	.	TRBJ1-1	.	TGTGCCAGCAGCTTGAGCCCCGATACTGAAGCTTTCTTT	CASSLSPDTEAFF
TRBV6-4	.	TRBJ2-3	TRBD2	TGTGCCAGCAGTGAAACGGGACTAGCGGGGACAGATACGCAGTATTTT	CASSETGLAGTDTQYF
TRBV30	few	TRBJ1-1	TRBD1	TGTGCCTGGAGCAGCAGGGGGCGCGAGGCTGAAGCTTTCTTT	CAWSSRGREAEAFF
TRBV19	.	TRBJ2-1	TRBD2	TGTGCCAGTAGTATCTCTAGCGGGAGTAGGTTTCGGAGCTCCTACAATGAGCAGTTCTTC	CASSISSGSRFRSSYNEQFF
TRBV7-2	.	TRBJ2-5	.	TGTGCCAGCAGCTTCTCGAGCGGTCAAGAGACCCAGTACTTC	CASSFSSGQETQYF
TRBV27	.	TRBJ1-1	TRBD1	TGTGCCAGCAGTTTCCTCGACAGGGGAGAAGCTTTCTTT	CASSFLDRGEAFF
TRBV7-6	.	TRBJ2-7	.	TGTGCCAGCAGCCCCGCCCGCGGCCACGGCCGCTACGAGCAGTACTTC	CASSPARGHGRYEQYF
TRBV28	.	TRBJ1-2	TRBD1	TGTGCCAGCAGTTTCCCCGCAGGGGGTGGGATGCTTAACTATGGCTACACCTTC	CASSFPAGGGMLNYGYTF
TRBV9	many	TRBJ1-1	.	TGTGCCAGCTCCCCAAGGGGGAGGGCTGAAGCTTTCTTT	CASSPRGRAEAFF
TRBV6-5	.	TRBJ2-6	TRBD1	TGTGCCAGCAGTCGCCAGGGGGCTGGGGCCAACGTCCTGACTTTC	CASSRQGAGANVLTF